This is a list of T cell receptor beta chains from one sample in a study of control samples from healthy donors and cancer patients. Repertoires were generated with immunoSEQ multiplex PCR, while TCRdb's copy carries only in-frame clones and drops some. The table has approximately 170,000 clones, around 92% seen once. The sequencing input was blood. The source of these receptors is a woman under 40 in good health. Each CDR3 is given with its conserved first and last residue. D genes are given only for firm matches. Rows give clone size only sometimes, using once, few, many, or a class for an expanded clone.

j_call,d_call,v_call,clone_size,cdr3_aa,cdr3_nt
TRBJ1-4,TRBD1,TRBV2,-,CASSLIGTVPILFF,TGTGCCAGCAGCCTTATAGGGACAGTACCGATTCTGTTTTTT
TRBJ2-7,TRBD2,TRBV24-1,-,CATSDPLAGGSYEQYF,TGTGCCACCAGTGACCCTCTAGCGGGAGGGAGCTACGAGCAGTACTTC
TRBJ2-5,TRBD2,TRBV11-3,-,CASSGTSGREWETQYF,TGTGCCAGCAGCGGGACTAGCGGGAGGGAGTGGGAGACCCAGTACTTC
TRBJ2-3,TRBD2,TRBV3-1/TRBV3-2,-,CASSQYRGGRTTDTQYF,TGTGCCAGCAGCCAATATCGGGGGGGCCGTACGACAGATACGCAGTATTTT
TRBJ2-2,TRBD1,TRBV11-1,once,CASSGQGGTGELFF,TGTGCCAGCAGCGGACAGGGAGGCACCGGGGAGCTGTTTTTT
TRBJ1-2,-,TRBV6-1,-,CASSEAPGSNYGYTF,TGTGCCAGCAGTGAAGCGCCCGGGTCTAACTATGGCTACACCTTC
TRBJ2-3,TRBD2,TRBV5-1,-,CASSSGLAGGADTQYF,TGCGCCAGCAGCTCTGGGCTAGCGGGGGGTGCAGATACGCAGTATTTT
TRBJ2-3,TRBD2,TRBV19,-,CASRVTSATDTQYF,TGTGCCAGTAGAGTGACTAGCGCCACAGATACGCAGTATTTT
TRBJ2-7,-,TRBV30,-,CAWSVPGTGAGVQYF,TGTGCCTGGAGTGTACCCGGGACAGGCGCGGGGGTGCAGTACTTC
TRBJ2-2,-,TRBV6-4,-,CASSGLKNTGELFF,TGTGCCAGCAGTGGACTAAAGAACACCGGGGAGCTGTTTTTT
TRBJ1-5,TRBD1,TRBV28,once,CASSLWGTGSNQPQHF,TGTGCCAGCAGTTTATGGGGGACAGGTAGCAATCAGCCCCAGCATTTT
TRBJ1-5,TRBD1,TRBV6-5,few,CASSTGTGGRQPQHF,TGTGCCAGCAGCACCGGGACAGGGGGCCGGCAGCCCCAGCATTTT
TRBJ2-1,-,TRBV7-6,-,CASSLVIADEQFF,TGTGCCAGCAGCTTAGTAATAGCCGATGAGCAGTTCTTC
TRBJ2-3,-,TRBV9,-,CASSVAGAPTDTQYF,TGTGCCAGCAGCGTAGCGGGGGCCCCCACAGATACGCAGTATTTT
TRBJ1-2,-,TRBV20-1,-,CSASRRNYGYTF,TGCAGTGCTAGTCGGAGGAACTATGGCTACACCTTC
TRBJ1-2,-,TRBV11-2,-,CASSSPNKYGYTF,TGTGCCAGCAGCTCCCCCAACAAGTATGGCTACACCTTC
TRBJ1-5,-,TRBV5-8,-,CATSGQTHQPQHF,TGTGCCACAAGCGGACAGACTCATCAGCCCCAGCATTTT
TRBJ2-3,-,TRBV27,-,CASSFGRTSTDTQYF,TGTGCCAGCAGTTTCGGACGGACTAGCACAGATACGCAGTATTTT
TRBJ1-3,-,TRBV4-1,-,CASSQDRNTYSGNTIYF,TGCGCCAGCAGCCAAGATAGGAACACGTACTCTGGAAACACCATATATTTT
TRBJ2-7,-,TRBV19,-,CASSNRNGFYEQYF,TGTGCCAGTAGTAACAGAAATGGGTTCTACGAGCAGTACTTC
TRBJ2-5,-,TRBV6-6,once,CASSYKETQYF,TGTGCCAGCAGTTACAAGGAGACCCAGTACTTC
TRBJ2-3,TRBD1,TRBV24-1,-,CATSPGTGPDTQYF,TGTGCCACCAGTCCCGGGACAGGGCCAGATACGCAGTATTTT
TRBJ2-3,-,TRBV24-1,-,CATSDFPSTDTQYF,TGTGCCACCAGTGATTTCCCTAGCACAGATACGCAGTATTTT
TRBJ1-2,-,TRBV14,-,CASSQGGVLSNYGYTF,TGTGCCAGCAGCCAAGGGGGCGTTCTTTCTAACTATGGCTACACCTTC
TRBJ2-3,-,TRBV5-1,-,CASSLGQDPFFPSTDTQYF,TGCGCCAGCAGCTTGGGACAGGATCCTTTCTTCCCTAGCACAGATACGCAGTATTTT
TRBJ1-3,-,TRBV7-8,few,CASSERDGSGNTIYF,TGTGCCAGCAGCGAGCGGGACGGCTCTGGAAACACCATATATTTT
TRBJ1-4,TRBD1,TRBV7-8,-,CASSLGQGNEKLFF,TGTGCCAGCAGCTTAGGACAGGGGAATGAAAAACTGTTTTTT
TRBJ1-5,TRBD1,TRBV12-5,-,CASGRPQGNQPQHF,TGTGCTAGTGGCCGCCCACAGGGGAATCAGCCCCAGCATTTT
TRBJ1-2,-,TRBV7-9,-,CASSLAYGYTF,TGTGCCAGCAGCTTAGCATATGGCTACACCTTC
TRBJ2-3,-,TRBV7-9,once,CASSLASTDTQYF,TGTGCCAGCAGCTTAGCGAGCACAGATACGCAGTATTTT
TRBJ2-3,TRBD2,TRBV6-2/TRBV6-3,-,CASSYPPRLAGSTDTQYF,TGTGCCAGCAGTTACCCCCCAAGACTAGCGGGGTCCACAGATACGCAGTATTTT
TRBJ1-1,-,TRBV27,-,CASSFFGTGNTEAFF,TGTGCCAGCAGTTTTTTCGGGACGGGGAACACTGAAGCTTTCTTT
TRBJ1-3,-,TRBV7-2,-,CASSLARGARGNTIYF,TGTGCCAGCAGCTTAGCTCGGGGGGCGCGGGGAAACACCATATATTTT
TRBJ2-2,-,TRBV12-3/TRBV12-4,-,CASRTRTGELFF,TGTGCCAGCAGGACTCGGACCGGGGAGCTGTTTTTT
TRBJ1-3,-,TRBV15,-,CATSRDGRSGNTIYF,TGTGCCACCAGCAGAGATGGACGCTCTGGAAACACCATATATTTT
TRBJ1-3,-,TRBV19,-,CASSIGGFGNTIYF,TGTGCCAGTAGTATAGGGGGCTTCGGAAACACCATATATTTT
TRBJ2-3,-,TRBV7-2,-,CASSLDSTDTQYF,TGTGCCAGCAGCTTAGACAGCACAGATACGCAGTATTTT
TRBJ1-1,-,TRBV12-3/TRBV12-4,-,CASTRDLRTEAFF,TGTGCCAGCACCCGGGACCTCCGTACTGAAGCTTTCTTT
TRBJ1-4,TRBD1,TRBV7-9,-,CASSLEDRANEKLFF,TGTGCCAGCAGCCTCGAAGACAGGGCTAATGAAAAACTGTTTTTT